This TCR beta chain came from a study of beta chain features in type 1 diabetes. Points on this clone: Its antigen is as yet unknown.

Expressed TCRB transcripts were sequenced after all isolated RNA was converted to cDNA. The data were produced by immunoSEQ multiplex PCR, yet TCRdb's version contains in-frame clones alone and is incomplete. The table has 300,000 to 450,000 clones, 10% to 15% seen once. V shed 3 bases and J 0 bases; nucleotides not matched to a gene: 7. Per the germline V gene, CDR1 is GTSNPN and CDR2 is SVGIG (reference sequence). CDR3 length: 16 amino acids. Study conclusions and caveats: The study found moderately but significantly shorter TCRB CDR3s in all four CD4+ subsets of Type 1 diabetes patients.

This sequence was found in a woman younger than 35 with type 1 diabetes. The chain links TRBV30 to TRBJ2-3; 9 bases align to TRBD2. Sequencing was done on a sample of naive CD4+ T cells from blood. Here the CDR3 reads CAWRGPGLASTDTQYF. The CDR3 bases are TGTGCCTGGAGGGGACCGGGACTAGCTAGCACAGATACGCAGTATTTT.